This TCR beta chain was documented in a study of follicular helper T cells after annual influenza vaccination. Background on the study: Blood was drawn on days 0, 7 and 28 after vaccination.

Profiling relied on immunoSEQ multiplex PCR, and the TCRdb table lists in-frame clones only, not all of them. The data show about 15,000 clones, 84% seen once. Germline values: CDR1 SNHLY, CDR2 FYNNEI. This CDR3 has 14 amino acids. V was pared by 8 bases and J by 3 bases, with 7 bases of the junction left unmatched. Time point in this sample: 2014-2015 season, 7 days after vaccination. ICOS+CD38+ and ICOS-CD38- fractions were sorted from non-naive CD4+CXCR5+PD-1+ cells. The gene calls are TRBV2 and TRBJ2-7; 10 bases map to TRBD2. This clonotype was sampled from an adult who received the influenza vaccine. This material consisted of CXCR5+ CD38- circulating T follicular helper cells from blood, taken 7 days after influenza vaccination. Regarding subset: circulating Tfh, non-naive CD4+CXCR5+PD-1+ (ICOS+CD38+ or ICOS-CD38-). The CDR3 reads CASHTSGIIYEQYF. The CDR3 DNA reads as TGTGCCAGCCACACTAGCGGGATTATCTACGAGCAGTACTTC.